Below are 14 T cell receptor beta chains sequenced from a single sample in a study of T-cell memory formation after mild COVID-19. TCRdb re-analysed the 5' RACE reads in MiXCR, keeping a single row per CDR3 protein. This table holds fewer than 200,000 distinct CDR3 sequences, about 21% found once. Sequencing was done on a sample of PBMCs or a T cell subset sorted from them (not recorded which). All receptors come from an adult woman who had mild COVID-19 (a few samples of this study predate the infection). Cell type and time point are not known.

This clonotype was seen a few times. CDR3 protein: CASSLHYTADSGNTIYF. The CDR3 region has the DNA TGTGCCAGCAGTTTACACTATACAGCGGACTCTGGAAACACCATATATTTT. The chain recombines TRBV6-5 with TRBJ1-3, with D unclear. This CDR3 spans 17 amino acids. Germline CDR1 MNHEY, CDR2 SVGAGI. The germline V and J ends were trimmed by 4 bases and 0 bases, with 16 bases remaining between them.

This clonotype was picked up one time. The chain is built from TRBV27 and TRBJ1-5; D is ambiguous. Germline CDR1 and CDR2: MNHEY and SMNVEV (reference sequence). The CDR3 runs 9 residues. Trimming removed 8 bases at V and 8 bases at J, with 4 bases between. CDR3 DNA sequence: TGTGCCAGCGGGAAGCCCCAGCATTTT. Translation: CASGKPQHF.

This sequence joins TRBV12-3 or TRBV12-4 and TRBJ2-7; 8 bases are shared with TRBD1. The CDR3 contains 13 residues. Germline trimming cut 4 bases from V and 2 bases from J; bases unmatched to any gene: 1. In DNA form, the CDR3 reads TGTGCCAGCAGTTGGACAGGGCCCTACGAGCAGTACTTC. This encodes CASSWTGPYEQYF.

The chain carries TRBV4-3 and TRBJ2-2; possible D gene TRBD2, 5 bases. CDR1 and CDR2 from the germline V gene are LGHNA and YSLEER. Trimming removed 0 bases from V and 4 bases from J, with 9 bases in between. This CDR3 is built from 15 residues. Here the CDR3 DNA reads TGCGCCAGCAGCCAAGAGGGAAGCGGCACCGGGGAGCTGTTTTTT. This encodes CASSQEGSGTGELFF.

This clonotype was seen once. The chain recombines TRBV6-5 with TRBJ2-2; 16 bases line up with TRBD2. The CDR3 runs to 19 residues. Trimming removed 1 base from V and 9 bases from J; junction bases left unmatched: 11. Looked up from germline, CDR1 is MNHEY and CDR2 is SVGAGI. Written as DNA, the CDR3 is TGTGCCAGCAGTTACTTCGTGGGGACTAGCGGGGGGGCCGCCAGGGAGCTGTTTTTT. Protein product: CASSYFVGTSGGAARELFF.

This clonotype turned up a few times. The rearrangement uses TRBV7-2 and TRBJ2-7, with D perhaps TRBD1 (5 bases). V lost 5 bases and J 1 base, leaving 15 bases between the germline ends. The CDR3 runs 15 residues. Germline values: CDR1 SGHTA, CDR2 FQGNSA. CDR3 coding DNA: TGTGCCAGCAGCACCATTCAGTCAGGGTCCTACGAGCAGTACTTC. Protein sequence: CASSTIQSGSYEQYF.

This chain joins TRBV5-1 and TRBJ1-2, with 7 bases matching TRBD1. The J segment lost 4 bases and the V segment lost 4 bases, leaving 10 bases of the junction unmatched. The CDR3 sequence is 15 residues long. Germline V gene lookup returns CDR1 SGHRS and CDR2 YFSETQ. The CDR3 DNA reads TGCGCCAGCAGCGCTGAGGACACAGGGGCCTATGGCTACACCTTC. Its protein is CASSAEDTGAYGYTF.

This clonotype has a handful of counts. V gene TRBV7-9 combines with J gene TRBJ2-7; TRBD1 agrees at 8 bases. This CDR3 has 15 residues. CDR1 is SEHNR, CDR2 FQNEAQ, per germline (reference sequence). V lost 2 bases to trimming and J lost 5 bases; unmatched junction nucleotides: 8. CDR3 loop: CASSLTKTGVDEQYF. CDR3 nucleotide sequence: TGTGCCAGCAGCTTAACGAAGACAGGGGTGGACGAGCAGTACTTC.

The chain joins TRBV30 to TRBJ2-5, with 7 bases identical to TRBD2. CDR3 length equals 14 residues. CDR1 and CDR2 (germline): GTSNPN, SVGIG (reference sequence). Germline trimming cut 3 bases from V and 3 bases from J; bases unmatched to any gene: 7. CDR3 DNA sequence: TGTGCCTGGAGCGCGGGAGTGGCGGAAGAGACCCAGTACTTC. Protein sequence: CAWSAGVAEETQYF.

V and J are TRBV29-1 and TRBJ2-3; 13 bases align to TRBD2. The CDR3 contains 15 residues. V trimming: 4 bases; J trimming: 2 bases; junction bases outside the gene matches: 3. CDR1 and CDR2 (germline): SQVTM, ANQGSEA. CDR3 residues: CSVVGLAGLTDTQYF. Written as DNA, the CDR3 is TGCAGCGTTGTGGGACTAGCGGGACTCACAGATACGCAGTATTTT.

This sequence joins TRBV12-3 or TRBV12-4 and TRBJ2-3; TRBD1 is a possible D gene (5 bases). The CDR3 sequence is 14 residues long. V was clipped by 6 bases and J by 0 bases, with 10 bases between them. CDR3 sequence reads: CASSRTSSTDTQYF. The CDR3 DNA is TGTGCCAGCAGCAGGACATCTAGCACAGATACGCAGTATTTT.

The CDR3 sequence is CASSLIRGDHPEAFF. CDR3 in DNA: TGTGCCAGCAGCCTTATCAGAGGGGATCATCCTGAAGCTTTCTTT. The V gene is TRBV7-3, the J gene TRBJ1-1, with D perhaps matching TRBD1 (5 bases). Germline CDR1 reads SGHTA; CDR2 reads FQGTGA. The CDR3 is 15 residues long. V lost 5 bases, J lost 6 bases, and 19 bases lay in between.

This clonotype was detected a few times. The chain links TRBV4-1 to TRBJ2-3; D possibly corresponds to TRBD2 (6 bases). This CDR3 has 17 amino acids. Trimming took off 3 bases at V and 2 bases at J, with 18 bases between the two ends. Germline V CDR1 and CDR2: MGHRA, YSYEKL. DNA of the CDR3: TGCGCCAGCAGCCACTCCTTAAGCGGGTCTCACACAGATACGCAGTATTTT. Translated, it gives CASSHSLSGSHTDTQYF.

This clonotype was observed a handful of times. The chain carries TRBV2 and TRBJ2-7; D is ambiguous. Per germline, CDR1 SNHLY and CDR2 FYNNEI. CDR3 length equals 13 residues. The V and J ends lost 3 bases and 6 bases respectively, with 12 bases between them. The CDR3 here is CASSDLQIVEQYF. The CDR3 nucleotides read TGTGCCAGCAGTGATCTCCAGATTGTCGAGCAGTACTTC.